This T cell receptor (beta chain) emerged from a study of a mutant IDH1 vaccine in newly diagnosed glioma. Only in-frame clones appear in the TCRdb table, and some are missing; sequencing was by immunoSEQ multiplex PCR. Of about 55,000 clones listed, roughly 80% are singletons. This clone was seen just once. The antigen is not known. Trimming shortened V by 0 bases and J by 3 bases, and 10 bases separated the two germline ends. Germline V gene data show CDR1 as MGHRA and CDR2 as YSYEKL. CDR3 length: 15 residues. Time point in this sample: week 23, last vaccination. Each vaccine dose was 300 ug of mutant IDH1 20-mer peptide, with topical imiquimod. Each tumor in the donors was a new WHO grade 3 or 4 astrocytoma, IDH1-mutant and ATRX-lost.

The source was PBMCs, collected from a glioma patient whose treatment included an IDH1 peptide vaccine. The receptor was isolated from a man aged 40-49 years with glioma. V usage is TRBV4-1 and J usage is TRBJ2-3, with a weak D call TRBD2 (6 bases). The CDR3 nucleotides are TGCGCCAGCAGCCAAGACGGGACTGCTACAGATACGCAGTATTTT. It yields the protein CASSQDGTATDTQYF.